Listed here is a single T cell receptor (beta chain). The sample comes from a study of blood T cell repertoires in COVID-19. As for the study in general: COVID-19 samples from acute and convalescent phases originated in the United States, Italy and Spain. T cells, B-cell-depleted T cells, or PBMCs supplied cDNA or gDNA.

V trimming: 4 bases; J trimming: 3 bases; junction bases outside the gene matches: 2. This CDR3 spans 14 amino acids. Germline V gene lookup returns CDR1 MNHEY and CDR2 SVGAGI. Authors' methods: Amplification of reference gene primers was used by the study to estimate nucleated cell counts. Assay: immunoSEQ multiplex PCR; the TCRdb copy retains only in-frame clones and omits some. V and J calls and clone size are copied from that table; D and trimming were computed from the DNA. The table shows about 250,000 clones, with 83% occurring only once. The specimen was peripheral blood. The chain has TRBV6-5 and TRBJ1-4, with 7 bases fitting TRBD1. This sequence originates from a middle-aged man with active or convalescent COVID-19. The DNA of the CDR3 is TGTGCCAGCAGTTCCCAGGGGGCTAATGAAAAACTGTTTTTT. This codes for CASSSQGANEKLFF.